This T cell receptor beta chain was profiled in a study of OX40 agonist ivuxolimab in advanced cancers. Study-wide background: Three dose-escalation patients had partial responses: one with hepatocellular carcinoma and two with cutaneous melanoma.

CDR1 MNHNY and CDR2 SVGAGI come from the germline V gene (reference sequence). Trimming left V 5 bases short and J 0 bases short, with 11 bases between. The length of the CDR3 is 15 residues. Assay: immunoSEQ multiplex PCR; the TCRdb copy retains only in-frame clones and omits some. The sample consists of some 45,000 clones, around 83% of them appearing once. General study points: CD4+ and CD8+ T cells in blood underwent clonal expansion by week 6 at 0.1 to 3.0 mg/kg.

As to this clone: Antigen unknown.

The specimen was CD4+ or CD8+ T cells sorted from blood, collected in a trial of the OX40 agonist ivuxolimab. The clonotype was recovered from an adult with an advanced solid tumor such as melanoma, head and neck, liver or kidney cancer. The chain employs TRBV6-6 and TRBJ1-5; D gene uncertain. The CDR3 bases are TGTGCCAGCAGTCGGTCAGCAGATAGCAATCAGCCCCAGCATTTT. Residues: CASSRSADSNQPQHF.